Included here is one TCR beta chain sequence, with context. What it binds is unknown. The data derive from a study of vaccination effects on CD4 cells after COVID-19. Investigators separated out CD4+ T cells once more than nine days of culture had passed. SARS-CoV-2 infection was confirmed by PCR in the person between March and December 2020. Two doses of either BNT162b2 or mRNA-1273 were given to each participant. Data came from immunoSEQ multiplex PCR; TCRdb stores just in-frame clones and leaves some out. This table has some 46,000 clones, approximately 82% appearing once. This CDR3 has 15 amino acids. From germline, CDR1 is MNHEY and CDR2 SMNVEV (reference sequence). Trimming removed 4 bases from V and 2 bases from J, with 14 bases in between.

The sample consisted of CD4+ T cells from PBMCs cultured without peptide, taken after COVID-19 vaccination. The rearrangement links TRBV27 to TRBJ1-1; possible D gene TRBD1, 5 bases. This TCR was recovered from a human donor who had a prior SARS-CoV-2 infection. The CDR3 DNA reads as TGTGCCAGCAGTTCCAGAAACGACAGAAACACTGAAGCTTTCTTT. Protein: CASSSRNDRNTEAFF.